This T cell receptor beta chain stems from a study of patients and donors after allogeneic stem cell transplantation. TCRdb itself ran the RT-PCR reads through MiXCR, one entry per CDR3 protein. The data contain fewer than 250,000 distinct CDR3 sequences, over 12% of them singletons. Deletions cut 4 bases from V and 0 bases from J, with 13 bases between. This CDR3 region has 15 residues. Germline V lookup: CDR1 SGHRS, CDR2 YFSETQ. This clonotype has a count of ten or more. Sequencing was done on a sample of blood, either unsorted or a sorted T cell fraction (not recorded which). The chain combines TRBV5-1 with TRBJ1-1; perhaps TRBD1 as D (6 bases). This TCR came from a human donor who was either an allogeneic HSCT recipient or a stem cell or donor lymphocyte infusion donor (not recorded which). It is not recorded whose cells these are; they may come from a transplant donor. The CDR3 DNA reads TGCGCCAGCAGCCTAGGCCGGACAGTGAACACTGAAGCTTTCTTT. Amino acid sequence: CASSLGRTVNTEAFF.